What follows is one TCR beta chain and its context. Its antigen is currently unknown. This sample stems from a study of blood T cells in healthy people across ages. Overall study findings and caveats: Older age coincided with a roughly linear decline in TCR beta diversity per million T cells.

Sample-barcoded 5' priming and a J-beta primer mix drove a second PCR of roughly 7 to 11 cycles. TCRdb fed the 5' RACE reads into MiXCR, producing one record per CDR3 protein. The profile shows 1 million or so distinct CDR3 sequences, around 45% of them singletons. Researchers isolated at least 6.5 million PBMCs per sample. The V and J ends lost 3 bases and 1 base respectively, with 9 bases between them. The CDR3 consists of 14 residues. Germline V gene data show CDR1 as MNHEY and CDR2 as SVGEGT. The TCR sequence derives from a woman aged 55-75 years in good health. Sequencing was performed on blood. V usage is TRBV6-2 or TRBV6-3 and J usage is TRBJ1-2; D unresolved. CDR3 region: CASSYPALNYGYTF. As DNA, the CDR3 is TGTGCCAGCAGTTATCCGGCCCTTAACTATGGCTACACCTTC.